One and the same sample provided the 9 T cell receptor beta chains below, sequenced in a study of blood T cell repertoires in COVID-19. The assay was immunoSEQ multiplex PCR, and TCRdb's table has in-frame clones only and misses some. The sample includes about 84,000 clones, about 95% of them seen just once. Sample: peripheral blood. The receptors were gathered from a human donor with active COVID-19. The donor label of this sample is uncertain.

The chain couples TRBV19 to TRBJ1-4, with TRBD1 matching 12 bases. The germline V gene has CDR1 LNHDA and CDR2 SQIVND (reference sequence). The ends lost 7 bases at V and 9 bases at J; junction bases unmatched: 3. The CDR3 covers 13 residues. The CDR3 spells CASNRDRGQKLFF. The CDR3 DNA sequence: TGTGCCAGTAATCGGGACAGGGGGCAAAAACTGTTTTTT.

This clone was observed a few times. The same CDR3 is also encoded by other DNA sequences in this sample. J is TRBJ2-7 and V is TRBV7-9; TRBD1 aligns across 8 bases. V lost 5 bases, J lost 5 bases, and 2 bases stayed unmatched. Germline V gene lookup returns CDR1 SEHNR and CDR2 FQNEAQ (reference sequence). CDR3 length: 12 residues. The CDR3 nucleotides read TGTGCCAGCAGCGGACAGGGCCACGAGCAGTACTTC. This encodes CASSGQGHEQYF.

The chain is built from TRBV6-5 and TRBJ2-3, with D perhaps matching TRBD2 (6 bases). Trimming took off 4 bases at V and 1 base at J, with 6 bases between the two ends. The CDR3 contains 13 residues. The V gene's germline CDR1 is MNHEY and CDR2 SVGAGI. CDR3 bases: TGTGCCAGCAGTTCTAGCGGCACAGATACGCAGTATTTT. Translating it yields CASSSSGTDTQYF.

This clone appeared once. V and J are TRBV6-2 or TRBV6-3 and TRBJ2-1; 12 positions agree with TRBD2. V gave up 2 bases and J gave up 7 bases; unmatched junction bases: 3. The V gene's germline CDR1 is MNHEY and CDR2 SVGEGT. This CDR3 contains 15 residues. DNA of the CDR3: TGTGCCAGCAGTTACCTAGCGGGGGGGCGAAATGAGCAGTTCTTC. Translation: CASSYLAGGRNEQFF.

CDR3 loop: CSVEVVLFSGGFYNEQFF. The CDR3 coding sequence is TGCAGCGTTGAAGTGGTTCTCTTCTCAGGGGGCTTCTACAATGAGCAGTTCTTC. The rearrangement joins TRBV29-1 to TRBJ2-1; 8 bases fit TRBD1. This CDR3 comprises 18 residues. Per germline, CDR1 SQVTM and CDR2 ANQGSEA. V dropped 1 base and J dropped 3; count of bases not matched to a gene: 14.

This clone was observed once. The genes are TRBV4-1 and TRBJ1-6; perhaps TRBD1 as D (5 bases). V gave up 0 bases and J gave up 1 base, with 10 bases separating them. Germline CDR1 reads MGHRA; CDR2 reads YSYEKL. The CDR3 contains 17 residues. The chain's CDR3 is CASSQDRGDSYNSPLHF. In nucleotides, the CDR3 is TGCGCCAGCAGCCAAGATCGGGGGGATTCCTATAATTCACCCCTCCACTTT.

The CDR3 sequence: CASSVARSGLVHEQFF. The CDR3 region has the DNA TGTGCCAGCAGCGTAGCTAGGTCAGGGTTAGTGCATGAGCAGTTCTTC. The V gene is TRBV9, the J gene TRBJ2-1, with D tentatively TRBD1 (5 bases). V lost 0 bases and J 8 bases, leaving 18 bases between the germline ends. CDR3 length equals 16 residues. Looked up from germline, CDR1 is SGDLS and CDR2 is YYNGEE.

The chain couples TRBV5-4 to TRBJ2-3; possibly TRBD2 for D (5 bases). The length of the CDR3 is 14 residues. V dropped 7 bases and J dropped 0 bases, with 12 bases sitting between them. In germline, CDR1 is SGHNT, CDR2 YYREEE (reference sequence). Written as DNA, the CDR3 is TGTGCCAGCGCACGTAGCGACAGCACAGATACGCAGTATTTT. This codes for CASARSDSTDTQYF.

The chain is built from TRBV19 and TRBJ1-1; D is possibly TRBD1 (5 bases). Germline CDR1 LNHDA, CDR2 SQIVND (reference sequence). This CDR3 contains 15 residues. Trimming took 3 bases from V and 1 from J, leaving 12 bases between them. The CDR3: CASSIGTGGNTEAFF. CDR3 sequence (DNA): TGTGCCAGTAGTATTGGCACAGGTGGGAACACTGAAGCTTTCTTT.